Listed below are T cell receptor beta chains from one sample, sequenced in a study of blood T cells in healthy people across ages. TCRdb re-called the 5' RACE reads through MiXCR, storing one row per CDR3 protein. Of almost 550,000 distinct CDR3 sequences in the sample, approximately 25% were seen once. These sequences were also reported in another study, on T cells of mothers and their children.

The specimen sequenced was blood. These TCRs come from a boy under 18 in good health. The CDR3 runs from the conserved cysteine through the conserved F or W. A D gene is named only where the DNA matches it firmly. A clone size is listed for some rows: how often the clone was seen (once, few, many), or a class if it is expanded.

j_call: TRBJ1-2; d_call: NA; clone_size: NA; v_call: TRBV6-5; cdr3_aa: CASTKRDRYYGYTF; cdr3_nt: TGTGCCAGCACCAAACGAGACCGCTACTATGGCTACACCTTC
j_call: TRBJ1-1; d_call: NA; clone_size: few; v_call: TRBV20-1; cdr3_aa: CSARDRTQAFF; cdr3_nt: TGCAGTGCTAGGGATAGGACCCAAGCTTTCTTT
j_call: TRBJ1-6; d_call: NA; clone_size: NA; v_call: TRBV9; cdr3_aa: CASSAVVDSYNSPLHF; cdr3_nt: TGTGCCAGCAGCGCTGTTGTAGACTCCTATAATTCACCCCTCCACTTT
j_call: TRBJ2-5; d_call: TRBD1; clone_size: NA; v_call: TRBV18; cdr3_aa: CASSRDRGFETQYF; cdr3_nt: TGTGCCAGCTCCAGGGACAGGGGATTCGAGACCCAGTACTTC
j_call: TRBJ2-7; d_call: TRBD2; clone_size: few; v_call: TRBV27; cdr3_aa: CASSSMTSIGEQYF; cdr3_nt: TGTGCCAGCAGTTCCATGACTAGCATTGGCGAGCAGTACTTC
j_call: TRBJ2-2; d_call: NA; clone_size: many; v_call: TRBV27; cdr3_aa: CASSFLGVTGELFF; cdr3_nt: TGTGCCAGCAGTTTTCTCGGGGTCACCGGGGAGCTGTTTTTT
j_call: TRBJ2-2; d_call: NA; clone_size: NA; v_call: TRBV28; cdr3_aa: CASSQSPGTFGGELFF; cdr3_nt: TGTGCCAGCAGTCAATCACCCGGAACATTTGGCGGGGAGCTGTTTTTT
j_call: TRBJ2-7; d_call: TRBD2; clone_size: few; v_call: TRBV29-1; cdr3_aa: CSVSASGPSEQYF; cdr3_nt: TGCAGCGTGTCGGCTAGCGGGCCTAGCGAGCAGTACTTC
j_call: TRBJ2-5; d_call: TRBD1; clone_size: NA; v_call: TRBV29-1; cdr3_aa: CSAQDRGRRETQYF; cdr3_nt: TGCAGCGCTCAGGACAGGGGGCGCCGAGAGACCCAGTACTTC
j_call: TRBJ2-1; d_call: TRBD1; clone_size: NA; v_call: TRBV20-1; cdr3_aa: CSARGTGRKRDEQFF; cdr3_nt: TGCAGTGCTAGAGGGACAGGGAGAAAAAGGGATGAGCAGTTCTTC
j_call: TRBJ2-7; d_call: TRBD1; clone_size: NA; v_call: TRBV18; cdr3_aa: CASSRTGTGPYEQYF; cdr3_nt: TGTGCCAGCTCACGGACCGGGACAGGGCCCTACGAGCAGTACTTC
j_call: TRBJ2-1; d_call: NA; clone_size: few; v_call: TRBV11-2; cdr3_aa: CASSSMDEQFF; cdr3_nt: TGTGCCAGCAGCTCCATGGATGAGCAGTTCTTC
j_call: TRBJ2-3; d_call: TRBD2; clone_size: few; v_call: TRBV6-1; cdr3_aa: CASSPAGGRAKTKYYTQYF; cdr3_nt: TGTGCCAGCAGTCCTGCGGGCGGGAGGGCGAAGACCAAGTACTATACGCAGTATTTT
j_call: TRBJ2-5; d_call: NA; clone_size: many; v_call: TRBV7-8; cdr3_aa: CASSPGRSLRRETQYF; cdr3_nt: TGTGCCAGCAGCCCCGGGCGGTCACTAAGGAGGGAGACCCAGTACTTC
j_call: TRBJ2-5; d_call: NA; clone_size: NA; v_call: TRBV4-3; cdr3_aa: CANSQDWQLRETQYF; cdr3_nt: TGCGCCAACAGCCAAGATTGGCAGCTGAGGGAGACCCAGTACTTC
j_call: TRBJ2-5; d_call: NA; clone_size: few; v_call: TRBV2; cdr3_aa: CASSESRVFETQYF; cdr3_nt: TGTGCCAGCAGTGAATCCAGGGTATTCGAGACCCAGTACTTC
j_call: TRBJ2-4; d_call: TRBD2; clone_size: NA; v_call: TRBV20-1; cdr3_aa: CSARESSGRPGDIQYF; cdr3_nt: TGCAGTGCTAGAGAGAGTAGCGGGAGGCCGGGTGACATTCAGTACTTC
j_call: TRBJ1-2; d_call: NA; clone_size: NA; v_call: TRBV6-2/TRBV6-3; cdr3_aa: CASSFVTGGYGYTF; cdr3_nt: TGTGCCAGCAGTTTCGTCACAGGCGGATATGGCTACACCTTC
j_call: TRBJ2-7; d_call: NA; clone_size: many; v_call: TRBV20-1; cdr3_aa: CSARDRRRGPAYEQYF; cdr3_nt: TGCAGTGCTAGAGATCGGAGGCGGGGTCCGGCCTACGAGCAGTACTTC
j_call: TRBJ2-1; d_call: NA; clone_size: few; v_call: TRBV7-9; cdr3_aa: CASSLELSSYNEQFF; cdr3_nt: TGTGCCAGCAGCTTAGAACTAAGCTCCTACAATGAGCAGTTCTTC
j_call: TRBJ2-5; d_call: NA; clone_size: NA; v_call: TRBV12-3/TRBV12-4; cdr3_aa: CASSLTVGEETQYF; cdr3_nt: TGTGCCAGCAGCCTTACAGTAGGCGAGGAGACCCAGTACTTC
j_call: TRBJ2-3; d_call: TRBD2; clone_size: many; v_call: TRBV3-1; cdr3_aa: CASSQTRGGQGDTQYF; cdr3_nt: TGTGCCAGCAGCCAAACTCGGGGGGGCCAGGGAGATACGCAGTATTTT
j_call: TRBJ2-7; d_call: NA; clone_size: NA; v_call: TRBV29-1; cdr3_aa: CSVKARRETWDEQYF; cdr3_nt: TGCAGCGTGAAAGCCCGGCGGGAAACTTGGGACGAGCAGTACTTC
j_call: TRBJ2-4; d_call: NA; clone_size: few; v_call: TRBV11-2; cdr3_aa: CASSDGEAKNIQYF; cdr3_nt: TGTGCCAGCAGTGATGGGGAGGCCAAAAACATTCAGTACTTC
j_call: TRBJ1-1; d_call: NA; clone_size: NA; v_call: TRBV6-5; cdr3_aa: CASKITPGSEAFF; cdr3_nt: TGTGCCAGCAAAATAACTCCAGGGTCGGAAGCTTTCTTT
j_call: TRBJ2-5; d_call: NA; clone_size: few; v_call: TRBV6-1; cdr3_aa: CASSERDNYFRGETQYF; cdr3_nt: TGTGCCAGCAGTGAACGGGACAATTACTTTCGGGGGGAGACCCAGTACTTC
j_call: TRBJ2-1; d_call: TRBD1; clone_size: NA; v_call: TRBV4-1; cdr3_aa: CASSQDRTGGNNEQFF; cdr3_nt: TGCGCCAGCAGCCAAGATCGGACAGGGGGAAACAATGAGCAGTTCTTC
j_call: TRBJ1-5; d_call: NA; clone_size: NA; v_call: TRBV5-1; cdr3_aa: CASSLAGEFGQPQHF; cdr3_nt: TGCGCCAGCAGCTTGGCCGGGGAGTTCGGGCAGCCCCAGCATTTT
j_call: TRBJ2-7; d_call: TRBD2; clone_size: few; v_call: TRBV15; cdr3_aa: CATGLAGEGSYEQYF; cdr3_nt: TGTGCCACCGGACTAGCGGGAGAGGGGTCCTACGAGCAGTACTTC
j_call: TRBJ2-1; d_call: NA; clone_size: few; v_call: TRBV12-3/TRBV12-4; cdr3_aa: CASSYAGEQFF; cdr3_nt: TGTGCCAGCAGTTACGCCGGTGAGCAGTTCTTC
j_call: TRBJ2-1; d_call: NA; clone_size: few; v_call: TRBV20-1; cdr3_aa: CSARHSEGVVLNEQFF; cdr3_nt: TGCAGTGCTAGACACAGCGAAGGAGTGGTGTTGAATGAGCAGTTCTTC
j_call: TRBJ2-6; d_call: NA; clone_size: many; v_call: TRBV18; cdr3_aa: CASSPYTGTTGANVLTF; cdr3_nt: TGTGCCAGCTCACCCTATACAGGGACCACTGGGGCCAACGTCCTGACTTTC
j_call: TRBJ2-5; d_call: TRBD1; clone_size: NA; v_call: TRBV18; cdr3_aa: CASSLYGQTADRGEETQYF; cdr3_nt: TGTGCCAGCTCACTGTACGGGCAAACCGCCGACAGGGGTGAAGAGACCCAGTACTTC
j_call: TRBJ2-7; d_call: TRBD2; clone_size: few; v_call: TRBV20-1; cdr3_aa: CSATNGGGKGEQYF; cdr3_nt: TGCAGTGCTACCAACGGGGGAGGGAAGGGCGAGCAGTACTTC
j_call: TRBJ1-2; d_call: TRBD1; clone_size: NA; v_call: TRBV5-1; cdr3_aa: CASSPPGQGIYGYTF; cdr3_nt: TGCGCCAGCAGCCCCCCGGGACAGGGGATCTATGGCTACACCTTC
j_call: TRBJ2-1; d_call: TRBD2; clone_size: NA; v_call: TRBV12-3/TRBV12-4; cdr3_aa: CASRPAKLAENSYNEQFF; cdr3_nt: TGTGCCAGCAGACCGGCAAAACTAGCGGAGAACTCCTACAATGAGCAGTTCTTC
j_call: TRBJ2-3; d_call: TRBD1; clone_size: few; v_call: TRBV7-2; cdr3_aa: CASSSEGTDPSDTQYF; cdr3_nt: TGTGCCAGCAGCTCAGAGGGGACAGATCCCTCTGATACGCAGTATTTT
j_call: TRBJ1-6; d_call: NA; clone_size: few; v_call: TRBV7-2; cdr3_aa: CASSTPGGVNSPLHF; cdr3_nt: TGTGCCAGCAGCACGCCGGGAGGGGTTAATTCACCCCTCCACTTT
j_call: TRBJ1-2; d_call: NA; clone_size: NA; v_call: TRBV6-5; cdr3_aa: CASSPDSGANYGYTF; cdr3_nt: TGTGCCAGCAGCCCCGACAGCGGGGCTAACTATGGCTACACCTTC
j_call: TRBJ2-7; d_call: NA; clone_size: few; v_call: TRBV5-6; cdr3_aa: CASKVSRVYEQYF; cdr3_nt: TGTGCCAGCAAGGTCTCGCGCGTCTACGAGCAGTACTTC
j_call: TRBJ2-1; d_call: TRBD1; clone_size: few; v_call: TRBV5-1; cdr3_aa: CASSWSDRVRNEQFF; cdr3_nt: TGCGCCAGCAGCTGGTCGGACAGGGTAAGGAATGAGCAGTTCTTC
j_call: TRBJ2-7; d_call: NA; clone_size: NA; v_call: TRBV10-3; cdr3_aa: CAISDGQEVKGYEQYF; cdr3_nt: TGTGCCATCAGTGACGGGCAGGAGGTGAAGGGCTACGAGCAGTACTTC
j_call: TRBJ1-5; d_call: NA; clone_size: few; v_call: TRBV7-8; cdr3_aa: CASSLIRWGTNQPQHF; cdr3_nt: TGTGCCAGCAGCTTAATCCGTTGGGGGACCAATCAGCCCCAGCATTTT
j_call: TRBJ2-7; d_call: NA; clone_size: few; v_call: TRBV29-1; cdr3_aa: CSTGARKSGSTTYEQYF; cdr3_nt: TGCAGCACCGGGGCACGCAAGTCGGGAAGCACTACCTACGAGCAGTACTTC
j_call: TRBJ2-3; d_call: NA; clone_size: NA; v_call: TRBV20-1; cdr3_aa: CNASLEIKDTQYF; cdr3_nt: TGCAATGCTTCTCTAGAGATAAAGGATACGCAGTATTTT
j_call: TRBJ1-6; d_call: NA; clone_size: few; v_call: TRBV5-5; cdr3_aa: CASSLQPVDNSPLHF; cdr3_nt: TGTGCCAGCAGCTTGCAGCCAGTCGATAATTCACCCCTCCACTTT
j_call: TRBJ1-2; d_call: TRBD1; clone_size: few; v_call: TRBV7-2; cdr3_aa: CASSGRDRADYGYTF; cdr3_nt: TGTGCCAGCAGCGGCCGGGACAGGGCGGACTATGGCTACACCTTC
j_call: TRBJ1-2; d_call: NA; clone_size: NA; v_call: TRBV11-3; cdr3_aa: CASSGKGWASMDYTF; cdr3_nt: TGTGCCAGCAGCGGAAAGGGCTGGGCTTCTATGGACTACACCTTC
j_call: TRBJ1-2; d_call: TRBD1; clone_size: few; v_call: TRBV7-6; cdr3_aa: CASSLGAGRGQKSDGYTF; cdr3_nt: TGTGCCAGCAGCTTAGGAGCGGGCAGGGGGCAAAAATCGGATGGCTACACCTTC